The 20 T cell receptor beta chains below were found in one sample sequenced in a study of T cells after yellow fever vaccination. TCRdb fed the 5' RACE reads into MiXCR, producing one record per CDR3 protein. The table shows about 360,000 distinct CDR3 sequences, with under 7.5% occurring only once. The sequenced sample was PBMCs, obtained 5 days after the yellow fever booster vaccination. The receptors were gathered from a man aged 25-45 years who received the YFV17D yellow fever vaccine.

This clonotype was seen more than once but under ten times. The chain uses TRBV15 and TRBJ2-5; a possible D gene is TRBD2 (5 bases). CDR1 LNHNV and CDR2 YYDKDF come from the germline V gene (reference sequence). CDR3 length: 15 amino acids. Trimming shortened V by 0 bases and J by 1 base, and 9 bases separated the two germline ends. As DNA, the CDR3 is TGTGCCACCAGCAGAGATCCTAGCACCCAAGAGACCCAGTACTTC. This sequence encodes CATSRDPSTQETQYF.

There are many counts of this clonotype. The rearrangement uses TRBV7-9 and TRBJ2-7; D perhaps matches TRBD2 (6 bases). Germline assignment: CDR1 SEHNR and CDR2 FQNEAQ (reference sequence). CDR3 length equals 12 residues. Trimming left V 5 bases short and J 6 bases short, with 11 bases between. CDR3 bases: TGTGCCAGCAGCCTGGGGGGTAGCGAGCAGTACTTC. It is translated as CASSLGGSEQYF. The full variable domain, its missing parts supplied by reference TRBV7-9 and TRBJ2-7, is DTGVSQNPRHKITKRGQNVTFRCDPISEHNRLYWYRQTLGQGPEFLTYFQNEAQLEKSRLLSDRFSAERPKGSFSTLEIQRTEQGDSAMYLCASSLGGSEQYFGPGTRLTVT.

CDR3 sequence: CANDSGTGRIYFREPQHF. CDR3 coding DNA: TGTGCCAATGACTCCGGGACAGGGCGTATTTATTTCAGAGAGCCCCAGCATTTT. The V gene is TRBV19, the J gene TRBJ1-5, with TRBD1 matching 9 bases. V trimming: 10 bases; J trimming: 8 bases; junction bases outside the gene matches: 24. CDR3 length: 18 residues. CDR1 is LNHDA, CDR2 SQIVND, per germline (reference sequence).

This clonotype was seen more than once but under ten times. This sequence joins TRBV14 and TRBJ2-1; 10 bases match TRBD2. The CDR3 covers 15 residues. The junction had 10 bases not matched to a gene; V was cut back by 6 bases and J by 8 bases. The germline CDR1 and CDR2 sequences are SGHDN and FVKESK. CDR3 bases: TGTGCCAGCAGGGCTCCGGGACTAGCGACGCATGAGCAGTTCTTC. It translates to CASRAPGLATHEQFF. Full variable domain (outside the CDR3, taken from reference TRBV14 and TRBJ2-1): EAGVTQFPSHSVIEKGQTVTLRCDPISGHDNLYWYRRVMGKEIKFLLHFVKESKQDESGMPNNRFLAERTGGTYSTLKVQPAELEDSGVYFCASRAPGLATHEQFFGPGTRLTVL.

This clonotype was seen at least ten times. The gene calls are TRBV7-9 and TRBJ2-1, with 8 positions matching TRBD2. The CDR3 runs 16 residues. From germline, CDR1 is SEHNR and CDR2 FQNEAQ (reference sequence). Germline trimming cut 1 base from V and 4 bases from J; bases unmatched to any gene: 6. This CDR3 reads CASSLEPGLEYNEQFF. The CDR3 DNA follows: TGTGCCAGCAGCTTAGAACCGGGACTAGAATACAATGAGCAGTTCTTC. The complete variable domain, with remaining parts taken from reference TRBV7-9 and TRBJ2-1, reads DTGVSQNPRHKITKRGQNVTFRCDPISEHNRLYWYRQTLGQGPEFLTYFQNEAQLEKSRLLSDRFSAERPKGSFSTLEIQRTEQGDSAMYLCASSLEPGLEYNEQFFGPGTRLTVL.

This clonotype showed up just a few times. The chain combines TRBV20-1 with TRBJ2-3; D unresolved. The germline V and J ends were trimmed by 6 bases and 0 bases, with 13 bases remaining between them. The CDR3 totals 14 residues. Germline loops: CDR1 DFQATT, CDR2 SNEGSKA (reference sequence). CDR3: CSAGRMSSTDTQYF. The CDR3 DNA follows: TGCAGTGCCGGGCGTATGAGTAGCACAGATACGCAGTATTTT.

This clonotype was counted many times. The chain employs TRBV20-1 and TRBJ2-7, with TRBD1 as a possible D gene (6 bases). V was shortened by 5 bases and J by 1 base, with 18 bases between the two germline ends. The CDR3 totals 15 residues. Germline V CDR1 and CDR2: DFQATT, SNEGSKA (reference sequence). The CDR3 region is CSASSRAGESYEQYF. In DNA form, the CDR3 reads TGCAGTGCTTCATCGCGGGCAGGGGAATCCTACGAGCAGTACTTC.

This clonotype was observed a few times. The CDR3 protein is CATAQGLDTEAFF. For the CDR3, the DNA is TGTGCCACCGCACAGGGTTTAGACACTGAAGCTTTCTTT. The V and J genes are TRBV10-3 and TRBJ1-1, with D perhaps matching TRBD1 (6 bases). Germline CDR1 and CDR2: ENHRY and SYGVKD. With 10 bases removed from V and 3 bases from J, the gap between germline ends came to 15 bases. This CDR3 comprises 13 residues.

Ten or more counts support this clonotype. V usage is TRBV27 and J usage is TRBJ1-2; weak D call: TRBD1 (5 bases). The germline gives CDR1 MNHEY, CDR2 SMNVEV (reference sequence). The V end was cut by 5 bases, the J end by 0 bases, with 16 bases between. The CDR3 runs 16 residues. CDR3 loop: CASSATIRAANYGYTF. CDR3 in DNA: TGTGCCAGCAGTGCTACAATCAGGGCCGCTAACTATGGCTACACCTTC.

The chain carries TRBV4-3 and TRBJ2-3; D gene unclear. This CDR3 has 17 residues. The germline V gene encodes CDR1 LGHNA and CDR2 YSLEER. V was trimmed by 0 bases and J by 3 bases, leaving 16 bases between them. The CDR3 sequence: CASSQDRLGLRTDTQYF. The CDR3 region has the DNA TGCGCCAGCAGCCAAGATCGTTTAGGGTTGAGGACAGATACGCAGTATTTT.

This clonotype was observed a handful of times. This chain links TRBV20-1 with TRBJ1-3; D unclear. The CDR3 is made up of 13 amino acids. V lost 4 bases and J lost 2, with 9 bases in between. Germline CDR1 reads DFQATT; CDR2 reads SNEGSKA (reference sequence). The CDR3 is CSANSGAGNTIYF. The CDR3 DNA reads TGCAGTGCTAACTCAGGCGCTGGAAACACCATATATTTT.

This clonotype was recorded many times. This rearrangement joins TRBV6-1 to TRBJ2-2, with 10 bases matching TRBD2. The CDR3 totals 14 residues. Per germline, CDR1 MNHNS and CDR2 SASEGT. V shed 10 bases, J shed 3 bases, and the junction held 5 bases outside the gene matches. The CDR3 region is CATLAGAYTGELFF. CDR3 bases: TGTGCCACCCTAGCGGGAGCTTACACCGGGGAGCTGTTTTTT.

This clonotype came up a few times. The chain joins TRBV10-3 to TRBJ2-5; TRBD2 might be the D (5 bases). The CDR3 sequence is 19 residues long. V lost 3 bases and J lost 5, with 28 bases in between. The germline gives CDR1 ENHRY, CDR2 SYGVKD. DNA for the CDR3: TGTGCCATCAGTGACCATTCCCTTGAAGGGCGAGGAGGTATGGAGACCCAGTACTTC. Translation: CAISDHSLEGRGGMETQYF.

This clonotype was seen ten or more times. V is TRBV7-9 and J is TRBJ2-1, with 10 bases that match TRBD2. The V segment lost 5 bases and the J segment 5 bases; nucleotides outside the gene matches: 9. CDR1 is SEHNR, CDR2 FQNEAQ, per germline (reference sequence). The CDR3 length is 16 residues. DNA for the CDR3: TGTGCCAGCAGCCCGCAACCGGGACTAGCGAACAATGAGCAGTTCTTC. This sequence encodes CASSPQPGLANNEQFF. The variable domain in full, with the rest retrieved from reference TRBV7-9 and TRBJ2-1, is DTGVSQNPRHKITKRGQNVTFRCDPISEHNRLYWYRQTLGQGPEFLTYFQNEAQLEKSRLLSDRFSAERPKGSFSTLEIQRTEQGDSAMYLCASSPQPGLANNEQFFGPGTRLTVL.

This clonotype appeared many times. The chain links TRBV7-9 to TRBJ2-3; no firm D call. V lost 5 bases to trimming and J lost 8 bases, with 14 bases between them. Germline CDR1 SEHNR, CDR2 FQNEAQ (reference sequence). The CDR3 has 13 amino acids. The CDR3 region is CASSLEAAATQYF. The CDR3 DNA reads TGTGCCAGCAGCCTAGAGGCGGCGGCTACGCAGTATTTT.

At least ten counts were recorded for this clonotype. The gene calls are TRBV20-1 and TRBJ2-5; a weak D match, TRBD2 (5 bases). This CDR3 contains 15 residues. From germline, CDR1 is DFQATT and CDR2 SNEGSKA (reference sequence). The V and J ends lost 5 bases and 3 bases respectively, with 19 bases between them. CDR3 protein: CSAGPSAGSKETQYF. The CDR3 DNA reads as TGCAGTGCTGGGCCATCCGCGGGTTCGAAAGAGACCCAGTACTTC.

The sample holds a few counts of this clonotype. The CDR3 DNA reads as TGTGCCAGCACGAAAACAGCCCTTAAAGGCAATGAGCAGTTCTTC. Amino acid sequence: CASTKTALKGNEQFF. The chain has TRBV11-2 and TRBJ2-1; D remains unclear. Germline V CDR1 and CDR2: SGHAT, FQNNGV. The V and J ends lost 7 bases and 6 bases respectively, with 19 bases between them. The CDR3 has 15 residues.

In its sample, this clonotype was seen many times. The genes are TRBV20-1 and TRBJ2-1; 7 positions agree with TRBD1. CDR3 length: 12 residues. The V segment lost 5 bases and the J segment 8 bases; nucleotides outside the gene matches: 6. Germline CDR1 DFQATT, CDR2 SNEGSKA (reference sequence). The CDR3 here is CSAADRPYEQFF. The DNA for the CDR3 is TGCAGTGCTGCGGACAGGCCCTATGAGCAGTTCTTC.

The chain combines TRBV7-2 with TRBJ1-3; 8 bases match TRBD1. J lost 4 bases, V lost 2 bases, and 7 bases had no gene match. The CDR3 spans 16 residues. Germline V gives CDR1 SGHTA, CDR2 FQGNSA. The CDR3 bases are TGTGCCAGCAGCTTACAGGGGGCCTTCCCGGGAAACACCATATATTTT. This translates into CASSLQGAFPGNTIYF.

This clonotype showed up just a few times. This sequence joins TRBV7-2 and TRBJ2-7, with unresolved D. Trimming removed 1 base from V and 0 bases from J, with 7 bases in between. CDR1 is SGHTA, CDR2 FQGNSA, per germline. The CDR3 contains 14 residues. The CDR3 DNA reads TGTGCCAGCAGCTTAGTTGGGAACTCCTACGAGCAGTACTTC. This codes for CASSLVGNSYEQYF.